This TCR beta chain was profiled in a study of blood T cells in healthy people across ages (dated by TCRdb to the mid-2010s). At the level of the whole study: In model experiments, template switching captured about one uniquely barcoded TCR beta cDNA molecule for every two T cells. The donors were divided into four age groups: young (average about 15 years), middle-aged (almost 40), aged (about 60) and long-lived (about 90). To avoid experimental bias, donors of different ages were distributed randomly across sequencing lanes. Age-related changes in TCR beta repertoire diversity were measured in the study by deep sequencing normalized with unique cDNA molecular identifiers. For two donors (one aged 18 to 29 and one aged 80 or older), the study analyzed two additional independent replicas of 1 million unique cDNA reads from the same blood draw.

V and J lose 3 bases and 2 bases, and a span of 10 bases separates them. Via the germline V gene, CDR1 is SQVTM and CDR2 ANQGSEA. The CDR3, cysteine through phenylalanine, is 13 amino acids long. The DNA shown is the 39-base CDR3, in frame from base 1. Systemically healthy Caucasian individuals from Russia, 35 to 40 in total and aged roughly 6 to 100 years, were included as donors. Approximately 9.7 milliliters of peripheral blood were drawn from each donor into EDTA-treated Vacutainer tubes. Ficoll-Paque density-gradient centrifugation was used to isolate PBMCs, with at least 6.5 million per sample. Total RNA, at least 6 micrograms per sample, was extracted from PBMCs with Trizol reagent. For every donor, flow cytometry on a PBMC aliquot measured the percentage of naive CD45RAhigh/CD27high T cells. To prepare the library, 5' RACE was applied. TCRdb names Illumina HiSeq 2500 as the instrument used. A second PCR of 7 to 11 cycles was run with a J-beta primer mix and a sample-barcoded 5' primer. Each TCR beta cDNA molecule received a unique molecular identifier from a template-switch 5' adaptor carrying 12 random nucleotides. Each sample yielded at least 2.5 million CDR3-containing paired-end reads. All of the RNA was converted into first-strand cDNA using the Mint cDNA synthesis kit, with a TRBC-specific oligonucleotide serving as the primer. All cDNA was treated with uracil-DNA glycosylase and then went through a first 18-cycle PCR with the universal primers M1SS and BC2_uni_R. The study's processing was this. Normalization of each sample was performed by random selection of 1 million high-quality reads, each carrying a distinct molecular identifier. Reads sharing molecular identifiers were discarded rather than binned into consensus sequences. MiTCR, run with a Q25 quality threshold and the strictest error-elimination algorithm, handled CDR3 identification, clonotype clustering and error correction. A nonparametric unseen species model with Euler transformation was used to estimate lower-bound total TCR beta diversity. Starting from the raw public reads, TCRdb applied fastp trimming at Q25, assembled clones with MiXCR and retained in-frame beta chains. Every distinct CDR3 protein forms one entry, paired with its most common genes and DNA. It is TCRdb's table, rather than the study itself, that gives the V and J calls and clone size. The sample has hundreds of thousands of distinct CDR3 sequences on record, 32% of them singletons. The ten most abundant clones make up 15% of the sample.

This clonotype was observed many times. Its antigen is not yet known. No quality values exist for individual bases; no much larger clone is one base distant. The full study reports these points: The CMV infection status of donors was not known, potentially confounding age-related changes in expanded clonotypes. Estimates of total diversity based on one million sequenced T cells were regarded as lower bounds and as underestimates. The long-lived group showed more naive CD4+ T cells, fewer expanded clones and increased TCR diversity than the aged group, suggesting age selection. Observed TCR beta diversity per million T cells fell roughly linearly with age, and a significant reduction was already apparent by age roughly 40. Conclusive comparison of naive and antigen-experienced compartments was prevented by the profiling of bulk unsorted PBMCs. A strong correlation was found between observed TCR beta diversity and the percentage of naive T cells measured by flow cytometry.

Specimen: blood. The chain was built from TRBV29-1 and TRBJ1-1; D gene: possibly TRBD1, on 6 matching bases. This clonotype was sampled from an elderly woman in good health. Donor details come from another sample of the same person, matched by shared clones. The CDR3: CSVETGTNTEAFF. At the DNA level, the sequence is TGCAGCGTTGAGACAGGAACTAACACTGAAGCTTTCTTT.